The 5 T cell receptor beta chains below come from one sample, sequenced in a study of T cells in Graves' hyperthyroidism and ophthalmopathy (dated 2019 in TCRdb). The method behind the library was multiplex PCR. The reads were generated on an Illumina HiSeq 2000. The TCR beta CDR3 regions were amplified from RNA transcripts. The first round of RT-PCR for the TCR CDR3 was performed with the HTBI primer set and the Qiagen OneStep RT-PCR kit. The public sequencing data were trimmed at Q25 with fastp and processed into clonotypes with MiXCR by TCRdb, which kept only in-frame beta chains. A single entry per CDR3 protein holds the most common genes and DNA from its merged rows. The sample table contains some 350,000 distinct CDR3 sequences; only one count was recorded for roughly 15% of them. The ten largest make up 30% to 40% of the sample. The sample taken for sequencing was blood. The receptors were gathered from a woman aged 40 to 50 with Graves' ophthalmopathy.

This clonotype has at least ten counts. The chain couples TRBV3-1 to TRBJ1-2; D gene ambiguous. V was cut by 0 bases and J by 5 bases, with 7 bases left in between. The germline gives CDR1 LGHDT, CDR2 YNNKEL (reference sequence). This CDR3 is built from 13 residues. The CDR3 DNA is TGTGCCAGCAGCCAAGAGCAACTTTATGGCTACACCTTC. Protein product: CASSQEQLYGYTF. Filled out from reference TRBV3-1 and TRBJ1-2, the complete variable domain reads DTAVSQTPKYLVTQMGNDKSIKCEQNLGHDTMYWYKQDSKKFLKIMFSYNNKELIINETVPNRFSPKSPDKAHLNLHINSLELGDSAVYFCASSQEQLYGYTFGSGTRLTVV.

This clonotype was counted many times. The rearrangement links TRBV20-1 to TRBJ2-1; D unresolved. CDR1 is DFQATT, CDR2 SNEGSKA, per germline (reference sequence). The CDR3 is made up of 16 amino acids. The V gene lost 2 bases and the J gene lost 5 bases, with 19 bases spanning the gap. The CDR3 DNA reads as TGCAGTGCTAGATCCTTCTCGTCCGTGGCTGACAATGAGCAGTTCTTC. This gives the protein CSARSFSSVADNEQFF.

This clonotype was detected ten times or more. The chain links TRBV10-3 to TRBJ1-3, with TRBD1 identical over 7 bases. This CDR3 is 12 amino acids long. After removal of 4 bases from V and 11 bases from J, the junction contained 5 bases not matched to a gene. Germline V lookup: CDR1 ENHRY, CDR2 SYGVKD. CDR3: CAISVDRAAIYF. CDR3 DNA: TGTGCCATCAGTGTTGACAGGGCCGCCATATATTTT.

This clonotype occurred many times. The chain joins TRBV6-4 to TRBJ1-2; the match to TRBD1 covers 7 bases. This CDR3 comprises 14 residues. The junction had 7 bases not matched to a gene; V was cut back by 5 bases and J by 4 bases. Germline assignment: CDR1 MRHNA and CDR2 SNTAGT. CDR3 DNA sequence: TGTGCCAGCAGTCCTGACAGGGTTAGCTATGGCTACACCTTC. Residues: CASSPDRVSYGYTF.

This clonotype has ten or more counts. The chain employs TRBV12-3 or TRBV12-4 and TRBJ2-4; D not resolved. This CDR3 contains 16 residues. V dropped 2 bases and J dropped 9 bases, with 20 bases sitting between them. CDR3 nucleotides: TGTGCCAGCAGTTTATCCTCGGTCTGGCCTGCAACCATTCAGTACTTC. Translation: CASSLSSVWPATIQYF.